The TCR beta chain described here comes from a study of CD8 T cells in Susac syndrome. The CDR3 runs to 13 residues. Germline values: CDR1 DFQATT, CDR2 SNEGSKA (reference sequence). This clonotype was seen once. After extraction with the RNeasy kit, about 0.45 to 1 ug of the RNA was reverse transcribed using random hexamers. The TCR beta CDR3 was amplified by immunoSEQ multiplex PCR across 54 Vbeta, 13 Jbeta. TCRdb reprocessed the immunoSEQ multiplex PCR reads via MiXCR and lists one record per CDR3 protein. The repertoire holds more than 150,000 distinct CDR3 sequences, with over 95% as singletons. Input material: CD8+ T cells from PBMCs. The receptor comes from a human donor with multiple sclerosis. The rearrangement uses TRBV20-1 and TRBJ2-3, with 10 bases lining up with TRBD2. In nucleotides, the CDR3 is TGCAGCACTAGCGGGGAACGCACAGATACGCAGTATTTT. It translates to CSTSGERTDTQYF.